A selection of T cell receptor beta chains follows, all from one sample in a study of CD8 T cells in Susac syndrome. TCRdb re-called the immunoSEQ multiplex PCR reads with MiXCR, one entry per CDR3 protein. The sample has 150,000 to 190,000 distinct CDR3 sequences; 95% are singletons. Sequenced input: CD4+ T cells from PBMCs. These receptors were collected from a human donor with Susac syndrome. Both conserved end residues are part of each CDR3. Each record gives: CDR3 length, V gene, J gene, clone size, D gene, CDR3 protein, CDR3 DNA. A D gene is named only where the DNA matches it firmly. Size values are once, few and many counts, or a class for expanded clones, and some rows have none.

len: 15
v_gene: TRBV27
j_gene: TRBJ2-5
abundance: -
d_gene: -
CDR3aa: CASSSFEGTGETQYF
CDR3nt: TGTGCCAGCAGTTCTTTCGAGGGGACTGGGGAGACCCAGTACTTC

len: 14
v_gene: TRBV5-1
j_gene: TRBJ2-4
abundance: -
d_gene: -
CDR3aa: CASSHGVAKNIQYF
CDR3nt: TGCGCCAGCAGCCACGGGGTAGCCAAAAACATTCAGTACTTC

len: 14
v_gene: TRBV18
j_gene: TRBJ1-2
abundance: -
d_gene: -
CDR3aa: CASSQPGTYYGYTF
CDR3nt: TGTGCCAGCTCACAACCAGGGACGTACTATGGCTACACCTTC

len: 15
v_gene: TRBV27
j_gene: TRBJ1-5
abundance: -
d_gene: -
CDR3aa: CASSLSGQPVGTQHF
CDR3nt: TGTGCCAGCAGTTTATCGGGTCAGCCAGTTGGGACCCAGCATTTT

len: 13
v_gene: TRBV6-1
j_gene: TRBJ1-2
abundance: -
d_gene: -
CDR3aa: CASSPRTGDGYTF
CDR3nt: TGTGCCAGCAGTCCTCGGACGGGGGATGGCTACACCTTC

len: 14
v_gene: TRBV7-9
j_gene: TRBJ2-7
abundance: few
d_gene: -
CDR3aa: CASSLGSGGYEQYF
CDR3nt: TGTGCCAGCAGCTTAGGTAGTGGCGGCTACGAGCAGTACTTC

len: 14
v_gene: TRBV5-1
j_gene: TRBJ1-2
abundance: -
d_gene: -
CDR3aa: CASRTPETFNGYTF
CDR3nt: TGCGCCAGCAGGACCCCCGAGACCTTTAATGGCTACACCTTC

len: 10
v_gene: TRBV29-1
j_gene: TRBJ2-5
abundance: -
d_gene: -
CDR3aa: CSARTGTQYF
CDR3nt: TGCAGCGCAAGGACCGGGACCCAGTACTTC

len: 16
v_gene: TRBV20-1
j_gene: TRBJ2-2
abundance: -
d_gene: TRBD1
CDR3aa: CSAQIWGQQNTGELFF
CDR3nt: TGCAGTGCTCAGATATGGGGACAGCAGAACACCGGGGAGCTGTTTTTT

len: 11
v_gene: TRBV29-1
j_gene: TRBJ2-3
abundance: -
d_gene: -
CDR3aa: CSVEPGNAQYF
CDR3nt: TGCAGCGTTGAACCAGGGAATGCGCAGTATTTT

len: 16
v_gene: TRBV5-4
j_gene: TRBJ1-6
abundance: -
d_gene: -
CDR3aa: CASSAGGRAVNSPLHF
CDR3nt: TGTGCCAGCAGCGCCGGGGGTCGGGCAGTTAATTCACCCCTCCACTTT

len: 14
v_gene: TRBV9
j_gene: TRBJ2-5
abundance: -
d_gene: -
CDR3aa: CASSLGGGRETQYF
CDR3nt: TGTGCCAGCAGCCTCGGAGGGGGCCGGGAGACCCAGTACTTC

len: 11
v_gene: TRBV20-1
j_gene: TRBJ2-7
abundance: -
d_gene: -
CDR3aa: CSARETVEQYF
CDR3nt: TGCAGTGCTAGAGAGACAGTCGAGCAGTACTTC

len: 18
v_gene: TRBV4-1
j_gene: TRBJ2-1
abundance: -
d_gene: -
CDR3aa: CASSQDRLRAFSYNEQFF
CDR3nt: TGCGCCAGCAGCCAAGATCGCCTAAGGGCCTTCTCCTACAATGAGCAGTTCTTC

len: 16
v_gene: TRBV14
j_gene: TRBJ1-5
abundance: -
d_gene: -
CDR3aa: CASSPLRACSHQPQHF
CDR3nt: TGTGCCAGCAGCCCCCTCCGGGCCTGTAGTCATCAGCCCCAGCATTTT

len: 13
v_gene: TRBV2
j_gene: TRBJ2-3
abundance: -
d_gene: -
CDR3aa: CANRDFSTDTQYF
CDR3nt: TGTGCCAACCGGGACTTCAGCACAGATACGCAGTATTTT

len: 15
v_gene: TRBV3-1
j_gene: TRBJ1-2
abundance: -
d_gene: -
CDR3aa: CASSQTRTASYGYTF
CDR3nt: TGTGCCAGCAGCCAAACGAGGACAGCCTCCTATGGCTACACCTTC

len: 16
v_gene: TRBV5-1
j_gene: TRBJ2-5
abundance: -
d_gene: TRBD2
CDR3aa: CASSLVLRGALETQYF
CDR3nt: TGCGCCAGCAGCTTGGTTCTGCGGGGGGCCTTGGAGACCCAGTACTTC

len: 16
v_gene: TRBV10-1
j_gene: TRBJ2-3
abundance: -
d_gene: TRBD2
CDR3aa: CASSDRLAGHTDTQYF
CDR3nt: TGCGCCAGCAGTGATCGGCTAGCGGGCCACACAGATACGCAGTATTTT

len: 14
v_gene: TRBV5-6
j_gene: TRBJ2-4
abundance: -
d_gene: TRBD1
CDR3aa: CASSGPDRGYIQYF
CDR3nt: TGTGCCAGCAGCGGGCCGGACAGGGGATACATTCAGTACTTC

len: 15
v_gene: TRBV7-9
j_gene: TRBJ2-1
abundance: -
d_gene: -
CDR3aa: CASSSDWTNNNEQFF
CDR3nt: TGTGCCAGCAGCTCAGACTGGACGAATAACAATGAGCAGTTCTTC

len: 13
v_gene: TRBV29-1
j_gene: TRBJ1-4
abundance: -
d_gene: -
CDR3aa: CSVVGVDYEKLFF
CDR3nt: TGCAGCGTTGTCGGGGTGGATTATGAAAAACTGTTTTTT

len: 16
v_gene: TRBV3-1
j_gene: TRBJ2-7
abundance: -
d_gene: -
CDR3aa: CASSQGVTGLKYEQYF
CDR3nt: TGTGCCAGCAGCCAAGGGGTCACAGGGTTGAAGTACGAGCAGTACTTC

len: 14
v_gene: TRBV27
j_gene: TRBJ1-2
abundance: -
d_gene: TRBD1
CDR3aa: CASRNRDRVLGYTF
CDR3nt: TGTGCCAGCCGAAACCGGGACAGGGTGCTGGGCTACACCTTC

len: 14
v_gene: TRBV18
j_gene: TRBJ2-5
abundance: -
d_gene: -
CDR3aa: CASSSTGTGETQYF
CDR3nt: TGTGCCAGCTCATCGACCGGGACTGGAGAGACCCAGTACTTC

len: 15
v_gene: TRBV20-1
j_gene: TRBJ2-1
abundance: -
d_gene: -
CDR3aa: CSASLGASHVNEQFF
CDR3nt: TGCAGTGCTAGTTTGGGGGCTAGCCATGTGAATGAGCAGTTCTTC

len: 15
v_gene: TRBV5-1
j_gene: TRBJ2-3
abundance: -
d_gene: -
CDR3aa: CASSQGESFTDTQYF
CDR3nt: TGCGCCAGCAGCCAAGGGGAAAGTTTCACAGATACGCAGTATTTT

len: 12
v_gene: TRBV20-1
j_gene: TRBJ1-1
abundance: once
d_gene: -
CDR3aa: CSASPQNTEAFF
CDR3nt: TGCAGTGCTAGTCCCCAGAACACTGAAGCTTTCTTT

len: 11
v_gene: TRBV20-1
j_gene: TRBJ2-1
abundance: -
d_gene: TRBD2
CDR3aa: CSARLAVEQFF
CDR3nt: TGCAGTGCTAGACTAGCGGTTGAGCAGTTCTTC

len: 17
v_gene: TRBV14
j_gene: TRBJ2-6
abundance: -
d_gene: -
CDR3aa: CASSQVGRDPGANVLTF
CDR3nt: TGTGCCAGCAGCCAAGTCGGCAGGGACCCTGGGGCCAACGTCCTGACTTTC

len: 14
v_gene: TRBV12-3/TRBV12-4
j_gene: TRBJ1-2
abundance: -
d_gene: TRBD1
CDR3aa: CASGTTGRGYGYTF
CDR3nt: TGTGCCAGCGGAACGACAGGGCGGGGGTATGGCTACACCTTC

len: 14
v_gene: TRBV20-1
j_gene: TRBJ1-2
abundance: -
d_gene: -
CDR3aa: CSASLTVTNYGYTF
CDR3nt: TGCAGTGCTAGCCTGACAGTGACTAACTATGGCTACACCTTC

len: 12
v_gene: TRBV27
j_gene: TRBJ1-3
abundance: -
d_gene: -
CDR3aa: CASIGQGNTIYF
CDR3nt: TGTGCCAGCATAGGCCAGGGAAACACCATATATTTT

len: 15
v_gene: TRBV3-1
j_gene: TRBJ2-1
abundance: -
d_gene: TRBD1
CDR3aa: CASSQADRSYNEQFF
CDR3nt: TGTGCCAGCAGCCAAGCGGACAGGTCCTACAATGAGCAGTTCTTC

len: 13
v_gene: TRBV19
j_gene: TRBJ2-7
abundance: -
d_gene: -
CDR3aa: CASEGKRAGEQYF
CDR3nt: TGTGCCAGCGAGGGTAAGCGAGCTGGCGAGCAGTACTTC

len: 14
v_gene: TRBV5-1
j_gene: TRBJ2-5
abundance: -
d_gene: TRBD1
CDR3aa: CASRAGTAQETQYF
CDR3nt: TGCGCCAGCAGGGCTGGGACAGCCCAAGAGACCCAGTACTTC

len: 13
v_gene: TRBV29-1
j_gene: TRBJ2-5
abundance: -
d_gene: TRBD2
CDR3aa: CSVDGGAQETQYF
CDR3nt: TGCAGCGTTGACGGGGGGGCTCAAGAGACCCAGTACTTC

len: 15
v_gene: TRBV20-1
j_gene: TRBJ1-4
abundance: -
d_gene: -
CDR3aa: CSARDPGGLNEKLFF
CDR3nt: TGCAGTGCTAGAGACCCGGGAGGGCTTAATGAAAAACTGTTTTTT

len: 13
v_gene: TRBV7-3
j_gene: TRBJ1-1
abundance: -
d_gene: -
CDR3aa: CASSGTVNTEAFF
CDR3nt: TGTGCCAGCAGCGGGACGGTGAACACTGAAGCTTTCTTT

len: 13
v_gene: TRBV6-5
j_gene: TRBJ2-5
abundance: -
d_gene: -
CDR3aa: CASSLRARETQYF
CDR3nt: TGTGCCAGCAGTCTTAGGGCACGAGAGACCCAGTACTTC

len: 13
v_gene: TRBV3-1
j_gene: TRBJ2-5
abundance: -
d_gene: -
CDR3aa: CASSRTYQETQYF
CDR3nt: TGTGCCAGCAGTCGGACTTATCAAGAGACCCAGTACTTC

len: 14
v_gene: TRBV29-1
j_gene: TRBJ1-4
abundance: -
d_gene: -
CDR3aa: CSVSLVGINEKLFF
CDR3nt: TGCAGCGTTTCCCTCGTTGGAATCAATGAAAAACTGTTTTTT

len: 14
v_gene: TRBV20-1
j_gene: TRBJ1-3
abundance: -
d_gene: -
CDR3aa: CSAREGSSGNTIYF
CDR3nt: TGCAGTGCTAGAGAAGGGAGCTCTGGAAACACCATATATTTT

len: 14
v_gene: TRBV9
j_gene: TRBJ2-1
abundance: -
d_gene: TRBD2
CDR3aa: CASSYRGGRGEQFF
CDR3nt: TGTGCCAGCAGTTATCGCGGGGGGCGGGGTGAGCAGTTCTTC

len: 16
v_gene: TRBV2
j_gene: TRBJ2-1
abundance: -
d_gene: TRBD2
CDR3aa: CASSEALAGAYNEQFF
CDR3nt: TGTGCCAGCAGTGAAGCCCTAGCGGGGGCCTACAATGAGCAGTTCTTC

len: 12
v_gene: TRBV7-2
j_gene: TRBJ2-7
abundance: -
d_gene: -
CDR3aa: CASSLLGRPLYF
CDR3nt: TGTGCCAGCAGCTTACTTGGCAGGCCTTTGTACTTC

len: 13
v_gene: TRBV29-1
j_gene: TRBJ1-1
abundance: -
d_gene: -
CDR3aa: CSVTRDLNTEAFF
CDR3nt: TGCAGCGTGACGAGGGACTTGAACACTGAAGCTTTCTTT

len: 14
v_gene: TRBV2
j_gene: TRBJ2-7
abundance: -
d_gene: -
CDR3aa: CASRRQPSVYEQYF
CDR3nt: TGTGCCAGCAGAAGACAGCCCTCTGTCTACGAGCAGTACTTC

len: 18
v_gene: TRBV3-1
j_gene: TRBJ2-5
abundance: -
d_gene: TRBD2
CDR3aa: CASSQDLPSGGARETQYF
CDR3nt: TGTGCCAGCAGCCAAGATCTCCCTAGCGGGGGGGCCCGTGAGACCCAGTACTTC

len: 12
v_gene: TRBV4-1
j_gene: TRBJ1-3
abundance: -
d_gene: -
CDR3aa: CASSQIRNTIYF
CDR3nt: TGCGCCAGCAGCCAAATCAGAAACACCATATATTTT

len: 14
v_gene: TRBV20-1
j_gene: TRBJ2-5
abundance: -
d_gene: TRBD2
CDR3aa: CSALGLAGVETQYF
CDR3nt: TGCAGTGCCTTAGGTCTAGCGGGGGTTGAGACCCAGTACTTC

len: 18
v_gene: TRBV11-2
j_gene: TRBJ2-5
abundance: -
d_gene: -
CDR3aa: CASSLDSRQGVSSETQYF
CDR3nt: TGTGCCAGCAGCTTAGATTCCCGGCAGGGCGTTAGTAGCGAGACCCAGTACTTC

len: 15
v_gene: TRBV20-1
j_gene: TRBJ2-7
abundance: -
d_gene: TRBD2
CDR3aa: CSARDPSGSSYEQYF
CDR3nt: TGCAGTGCTAGAGATCCTAGCGGTAGCTCCTACGAGCAGTACTTC

len: 13
v_gene: TRBV7-3
j_gene: TRBJ2-3
abundance: -
d_gene: -
CDR3aa: CASSLVGSDTQYF
CDR3nt: TGTGCCAGCAGCTTGGTGGGGTCAGATACGCAGTATTTT

len: 14
v_gene: TRBV7-9
j_gene: TRBJ2-3
abundance: -
d_gene: TRBD1
CDR3aa: CASSSRTGSDTQYF
CDR3nt: TGTGCCAGCAGCTCCCGGACAGGGTCAGATACGCAGTATTTT

len: 13
v_gene: TRBV29-1
j_gene: TRBJ2-2
abundance: -
d_gene: -
CDR3aa: CSVDVGNTGELFF
CDR3nt: TGCAGCGTTGACGTTGGGAACACCGGGGAGCTGTTTTTT

len: 13
v_gene: TRBV9
j_gene: TRBJ2-5
abundance: -
d_gene: -
CDR3aa: CASSEVAQETQYF
CDR3nt: TGTGCCAGCTCGGAGGTAGCCCAAGAGACCCAGTACTTC